This T cell receptor beta chain was documented in a study of T cells after posttransplantation cyclophosphamide. Study results and limitations: Skin or GI-infiltrating T cells shared few TRB sequences with blood. Later blood repertoires were often dominated by clones from the donor CD8+ memory compartment.

The V end lost 3 bases, the J end lost 4 bases, and 8 bases lay between the germline ends. Germline V CDR1 and CDR2: SGHTA, FQGNSA. The CDR3 loop spans 13 amino acids. Treatment was busulfan-fludarabine conditioning, a marrow graft, and cyclophosphamide on days +3 and +4. As regards this clone: Its antigen is unidentified.

This table comes from immunoSEQ multiplex PCR, and its TCRdb copy is limited to in-frame clones, with some not included. Of more than 10,000 clones listed, around nine tenths are singletons. The chain carries TRBV7-2 and TRBJ2-3; possibly TRBD2 for D (6 bases). The clonotype originates from a female patient between 30 and 40 years old who received an allogeneic stem cell transplant from an unrelated donor, was CMV-positive, and had no GVHD. Some T cells may be the graft donor's. The sequenced sample was PBMCs, obtained after allogeneic stem cell transplant with posttransplant cyclophosphamide. The CDR3 DNA sequence: TGTGCCAGCAGCTTCGGGGGATCAGATACGCAGTATTTT. Protein product: CASSFGGSDTQYF.